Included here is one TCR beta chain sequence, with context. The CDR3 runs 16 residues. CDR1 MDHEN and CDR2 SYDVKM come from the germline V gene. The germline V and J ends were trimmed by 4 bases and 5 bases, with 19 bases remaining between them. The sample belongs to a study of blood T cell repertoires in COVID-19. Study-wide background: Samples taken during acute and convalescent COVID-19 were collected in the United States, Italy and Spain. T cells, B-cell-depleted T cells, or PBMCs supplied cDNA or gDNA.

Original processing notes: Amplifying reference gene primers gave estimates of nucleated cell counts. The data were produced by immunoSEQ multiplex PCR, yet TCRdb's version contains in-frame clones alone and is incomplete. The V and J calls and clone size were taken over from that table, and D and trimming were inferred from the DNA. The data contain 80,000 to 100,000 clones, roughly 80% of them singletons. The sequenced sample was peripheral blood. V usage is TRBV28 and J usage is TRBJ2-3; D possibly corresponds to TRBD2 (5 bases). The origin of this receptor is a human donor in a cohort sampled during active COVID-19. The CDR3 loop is CASSSQSGGGGDTQYF. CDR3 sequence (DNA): TGTGCCAGCAGTTCCCAGTCAGGAGGAGGAGGAGATACGCAGTATTTT.